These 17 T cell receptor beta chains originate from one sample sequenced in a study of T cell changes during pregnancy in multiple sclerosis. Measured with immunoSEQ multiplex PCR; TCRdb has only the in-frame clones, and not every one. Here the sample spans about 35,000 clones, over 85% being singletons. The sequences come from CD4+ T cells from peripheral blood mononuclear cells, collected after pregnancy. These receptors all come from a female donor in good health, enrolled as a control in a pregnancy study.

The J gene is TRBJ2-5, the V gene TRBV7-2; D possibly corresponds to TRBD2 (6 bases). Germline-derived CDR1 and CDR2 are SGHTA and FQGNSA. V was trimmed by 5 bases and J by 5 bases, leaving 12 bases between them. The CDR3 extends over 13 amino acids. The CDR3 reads CASSRGGMETQYF. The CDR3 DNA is TGTGCCAGCAGCAGAGGCGGGATGGAGACCCAGTACTTC.

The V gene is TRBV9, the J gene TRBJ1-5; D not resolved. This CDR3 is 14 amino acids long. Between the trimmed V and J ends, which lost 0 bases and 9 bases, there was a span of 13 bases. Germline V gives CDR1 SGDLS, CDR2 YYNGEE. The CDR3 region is CASSVGSVEGPQHF. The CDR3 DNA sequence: TGTGCCAGCAGCGTAGGGTCTGTAGAGGGGCCCCAGCATTTT.

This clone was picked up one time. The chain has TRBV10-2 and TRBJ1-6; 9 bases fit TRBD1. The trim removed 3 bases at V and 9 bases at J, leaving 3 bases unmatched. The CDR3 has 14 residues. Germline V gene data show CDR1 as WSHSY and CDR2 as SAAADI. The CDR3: CASSETGGTSPLHF. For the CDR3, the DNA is TGCGCCAGCAGTGAAACAGGGGGCACTTCACCCCTCCACTTT.

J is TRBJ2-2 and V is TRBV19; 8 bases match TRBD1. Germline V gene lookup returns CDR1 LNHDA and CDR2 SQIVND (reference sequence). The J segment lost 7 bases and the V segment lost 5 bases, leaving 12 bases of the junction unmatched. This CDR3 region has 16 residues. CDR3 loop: CASSSRTGTSGGELFF. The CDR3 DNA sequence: TGTGCCAGTAGTTCCAGGACAGGGACGAGCGGCGGGGAGCTGTTTTTT.

The CDR3 DNA follows: TGTGCCAGCAGCTTAGGACTAGGGGGGACTAGCGGGTACGAGCAGTACTTC. This codes for CASSLGLGGTSGYEQYF. The rearrangement joins TRBV11-2 to TRBJ2-7, with 12 nucleotides matching TRBD2. Losses at the gene ends were 1 base for V and 4 bases for J; bases not matched to a gene: 8. There are 17 residues in the CDR3. CDR1 is SGHAT and CDR2 is FQNNGV in the germline V gene. Supplemented by reference TRBV11-2 and TRBJ2-7, the full variable domain reads EAGVAQSPRYKIIEKRQSVAFWCNPISGHATLYWYQQILGQGPKLLIQFQNNGVVDDSQLPKDRFSAERLKGVDSTLKIQPAKLEDSAVYLCASSLGLGGTSGYEQYFGPGTRLTVT.

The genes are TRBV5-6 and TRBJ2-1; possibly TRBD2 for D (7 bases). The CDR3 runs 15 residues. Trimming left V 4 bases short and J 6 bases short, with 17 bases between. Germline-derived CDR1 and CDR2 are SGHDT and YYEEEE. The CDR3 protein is CASSGAGAPGNEQFF. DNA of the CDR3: TGTGCCAGCAGCGGGGCGGGGGCGCCCGGCAATGAGCAGTTCTTC.

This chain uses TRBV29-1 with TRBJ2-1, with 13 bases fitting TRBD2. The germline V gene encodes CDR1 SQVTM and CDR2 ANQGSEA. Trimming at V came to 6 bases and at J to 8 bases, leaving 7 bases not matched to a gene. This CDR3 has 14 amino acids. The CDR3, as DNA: TGCAGCGTACGACTAGCGGGGGGACTCTATGAGCAGTTCTTC. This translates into CSVRLAGGLYEQFF.

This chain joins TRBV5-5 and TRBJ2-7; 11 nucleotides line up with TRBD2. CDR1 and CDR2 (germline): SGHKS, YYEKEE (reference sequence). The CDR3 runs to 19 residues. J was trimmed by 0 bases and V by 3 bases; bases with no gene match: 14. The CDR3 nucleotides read TGTGCCAGCAGCTCATCCGGGACTAGCGGCCTCCAGATCTCCTACGAGCAGTACTTC. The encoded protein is CASSSSGTSGLQISYEQYF.

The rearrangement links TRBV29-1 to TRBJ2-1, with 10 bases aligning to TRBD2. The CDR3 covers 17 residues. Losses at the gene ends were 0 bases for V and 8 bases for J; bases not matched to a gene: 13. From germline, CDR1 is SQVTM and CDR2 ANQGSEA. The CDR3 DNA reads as TGCAGCGTTGAAGATTGGGGGGCTAGCGGGAGCCCAGATGAGCAGTTCTTC. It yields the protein CSVEDWGASGSPDEQFF.

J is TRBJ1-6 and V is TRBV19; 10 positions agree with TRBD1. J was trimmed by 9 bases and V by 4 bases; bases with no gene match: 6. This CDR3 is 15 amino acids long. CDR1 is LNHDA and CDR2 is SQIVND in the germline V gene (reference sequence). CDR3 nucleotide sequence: TGTGCCAGTAGTAGACAGGGGGCACTCGGTTCACCCCTCCACTTT. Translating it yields CASSRQGALGSPLHF.

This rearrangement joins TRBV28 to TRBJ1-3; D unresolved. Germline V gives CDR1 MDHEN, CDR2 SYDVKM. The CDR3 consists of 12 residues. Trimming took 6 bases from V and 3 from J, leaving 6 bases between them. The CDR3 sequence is CASSSYGNTIYF. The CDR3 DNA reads TGTGCCAGCAGCTCGTATGGAAACACCATATATTTT.

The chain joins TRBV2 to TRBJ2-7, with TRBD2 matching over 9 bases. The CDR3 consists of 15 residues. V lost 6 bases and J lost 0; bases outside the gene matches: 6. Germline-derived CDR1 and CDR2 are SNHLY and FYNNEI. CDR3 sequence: CASSHETSGSYEQYF. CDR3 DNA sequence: TGTGCCAGCAGCCACGAGACTAGCGGCTCCTACGAGCAGTACTTC.

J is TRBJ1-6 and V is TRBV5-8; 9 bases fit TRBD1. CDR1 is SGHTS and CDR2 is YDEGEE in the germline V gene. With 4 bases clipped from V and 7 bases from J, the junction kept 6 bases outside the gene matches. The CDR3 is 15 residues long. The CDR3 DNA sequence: TGTGCCAGCAGCGTGGGACAGGGTAACAATTCACCCCTCCACTTT. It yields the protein CASSVGQGNNSPLHF.

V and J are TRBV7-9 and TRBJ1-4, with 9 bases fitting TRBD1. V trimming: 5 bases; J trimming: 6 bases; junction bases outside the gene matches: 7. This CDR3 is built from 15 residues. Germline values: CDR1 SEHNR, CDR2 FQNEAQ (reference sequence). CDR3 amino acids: CASSPGTGRDEKLFF. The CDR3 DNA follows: TGTGCCAGCAGCCCCGGGACAGGGCGGGATGAAAAACTGTTTTTT.

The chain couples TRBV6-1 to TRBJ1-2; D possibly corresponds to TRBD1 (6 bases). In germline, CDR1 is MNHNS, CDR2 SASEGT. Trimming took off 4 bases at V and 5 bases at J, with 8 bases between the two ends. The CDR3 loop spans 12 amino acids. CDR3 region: CASSVQGYGYTF. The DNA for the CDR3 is TGTGCCAGCAGTGTACAGGGATATGGCTACACCTTC.

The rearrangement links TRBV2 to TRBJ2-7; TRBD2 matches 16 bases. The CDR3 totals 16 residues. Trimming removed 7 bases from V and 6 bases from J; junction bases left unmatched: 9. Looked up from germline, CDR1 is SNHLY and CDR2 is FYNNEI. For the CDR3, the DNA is TGTGCCAGCAAAAACGGGACTAGCGGGAGGGCGGGCGAGCAGTACTTC. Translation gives CASKNGTSGRAGEQYF.

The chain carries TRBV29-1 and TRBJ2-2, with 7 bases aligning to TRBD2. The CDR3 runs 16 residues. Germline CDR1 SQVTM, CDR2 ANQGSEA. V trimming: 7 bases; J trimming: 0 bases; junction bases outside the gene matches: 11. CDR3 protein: CSAVGGTGANTGELFF. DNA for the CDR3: TGCAGCGCGGTCGGGGGGACGGGAGCGAACACCGGGGAGCTGTTTTTT.